Below, 28 T cell receptor beta chains from the same sample are listed, as sequenced in a study of blood T cell repertoires in COVID-19. Measured with immunoSEQ multiplex PCR; TCRdb has only the in-frame clones, and not every one. The table records 250,000 to 350,000 clones, about 93% of them present only once. Sequencing was carried out using peripheral blood. These receptors all come from a woman in her thirties with COVID-19, enrolled during active disease.

The chain joins TRBV7-9 to TRBJ2-3, with 8 positions matching TRBD2. The CDR3 spans 17 residues. The germline V gene has CDR1 SEHNR and CDR2 FQNEAQ (reference sequence). The junction had 11 bases not matched to a gene; V was cut back by 4 bases and J by 2 bases. The CDR3 sequence is CASSSPRASGFTDTQYF. The CDR3 DNA follows: TGTGCCAGCAGCTCCCCCCGGGCTAGCGGGTTCACAGATACGCAGTATTTT.

This rearrangement joins TRBV7-9 to TRBJ2-7; 12 bases match TRBD1. The junction had 11 bases not matched to a gene; V was cut back by 7 bases and J by 7 bases. The germline CDR1 and CDR2 sequences are SEHNR and FQNEAQ (reference sequence). This CDR3 comprises 15 residues. The DNA for the CDR3 is TGTGCCAGCATCGATCCGGGACAGGGGGCATGGGAGCAGTACTTC. This translates into CASIDPGQGAWEQYF.

The CDR3 sequence is CASGTSSETQYF. In nucleotides, the CDR3 is TGTGCTAGTGGGACTAGTTCCGAGACCCAGTACTTC. The chain recombines TRBV12-5 with TRBJ2-5, with D possibly matching TRBD2 (6 bases). Germline V gene data show CDR1 as LGHNT and CDR2 as FRNRAP. The CDR3 spans 12 residues. Trimming stripped 6 bases from V and 5 bases from J, with 10 bases between.

This chain links TRBV28 with TRBJ1-2; TRBD1 agrees at 8 bases. There are 15 residues in the CDR3. Germline CDR1 MDHEN, CDR2 SYDVKM. The V and J ends lost 8 bases and 4 bases, in that order; junction bases with no gene match: 12. The CDR3 sequence is CASRNIGQGSYGYTF. CDR3 nucleotides: TGTGCCAGCCGTAATATCGGACAGGGTTCCTATGGCTACACCTTC.

This chain joins TRBV2 and TRBJ2-7, with 7 bases that match TRBD2. The CDR3 has 13 residues. CDR1 and CDR2 (germline): SNHLY, FYNNEI. V was clipped by 7 bases and J by 2 bases; unmatched bases: 5. This chain's CDR3 is CASNGGRTYEQYF. DNA of the CDR3: TGTGCCAGCAACGGCGGGAGAACCTACGAGCAGTACTTC.

V is TRBV10-2 and J is TRBJ1-1; D perhaps matches TRBD1 (6 bases). The germline V gene has CDR1 WSHSY and CDR2 SAAADI. The CDR3 runs 13 residues. V dropped 6 bases and J dropped 1 base, with 9 bases sitting between them. In DNA form, the CDR3 reads TGCGCCAGCAGCGTACAGGGGAACACTGAAGCTTTCTTT. This sequence encodes CASSVQGNTEAFF.

The chain is built from TRBV18 and TRBJ2-3, with D perhaps TRBD2 (6 bases). CDR3 size: 15 residues. The germline V gene has CDR1 KGHSH and CDR2 LQKENI. The V end lost 1 base, the J end lost 3 bases, and 11 bases lay between the germline ends. CDR3 DNA: TGTGCCAGCTCACCACTAGGGGCGGGAACAGATACGCAGTATTTT. Amino acid sequence: CASSPLGAGTDTQYF. The full variable domain, its missing parts supplied by reference TRBV18 and TRBJ2-3, is NAGVMQNPRHLVRRRGQEARLRCSPMKGHSHVYWYRQLPEEGLKFMVYLQKENIIDESGMPKERFSAEFPKEGPSILRIQQVVRGDSAAYFCASSPLGAGTDTQYFGPGTRLTVL.

V is TRBV27 and J is TRBJ2-7, with 8 bases aligning to TRBD2. J lost 4 bases, V lost 7 bases, and 9 bases had no gene match. Looked up from germline, CDR1 is MNHEY and CDR2 is SMNVEV (reference sequence). CDR3 size: 14 residues. DNA of the CDR3: TGTGCCAGCAATGGGAAAGGCGGGAGGTACGAGCAGTACTTC. The encoded protein is CASNGKGGRYEQYF.

The chain couples TRBV27 to TRBJ1-2; 9 bases agree with TRBD1. Unmatched junction bases numbered 4, after V lost 4 bases and J lost 4 bases. The germline V gene has CDR1 MNHEY and CDR2 SMNVEV (reference sequence). CDR3 length equals 14 residues. CDR3 protein: CASSSGTGSYGYTF. The CDR3 nucleotides read TGTGCCAGCAGTTCCGGGACAGGGAGCTATGGCTACACCTTC.

This clone showed up just a few times. The J gene is TRBJ2-3, the V gene TRBV7-2, with TRBD2 as a possible D gene (5 bases). CDR1 SGHTA and CDR2 FQGNSA come from the germline V gene. Trimming took 0 bases from V and 0 from J, leaving 7 bases between them. The CDR3 covers 15 residues. CDR3 bases: TGTGCCAGCAGCTTAGCGGGAGTTAGCACAGATACGCAGTATTTT. It is translated as CASSLAGVSTDTQYF.

This clone has more than one count but fewer than ten. V usage is TRBV5-4 and J usage is TRBJ2-7; weak D call: TRBD1 (6 bases). The V end lost 7 bases, the J end lost 7 bases, and 21 bases lay between the germline ends. The CDR3 extends over 14 amino acids. The germline CDR1 and CDR2 sequences are SGHNT and YYREEE (reference sequence). The CDR3 loop is CASHDRRALREQYF. DNA for the CDR3: TGTGCCAGCCATGACAGGCGCGCATTGCGAGAGCAGTACTTC.

This rearrangement joins TRBV11-2 to TRBJ2-1; no reliable D call. The V gene lost 6 bases and the J gene lost 5 bases, with 8 bases spanning the gap. The CDR3 sequence is 12 residues long. Per germline, CDR1 SGHAT and CDR2 FQNNGV. As DNA, the CDR3 is TGTGCCAGCAGATTGACTGACAATGAGCAGTTCTTC. Amino acid sequence: CASRLTDNEQFF.

The chain employs TRBV28 and TRBJ1-1; no firm D call. Germline V gene data show CDR1 as MDHEN and CDR2 as SYDVKM. This CDR3 has 12 residues. V shed 4 bases and J shed 11 bases, with 14 bases lying between them. For the CDR3, the DNA is TGTGCCAGCAGTTCCCCCCGGACTAGGGCTTTCTTT. Translated: CASSSPRTRAFF.

The genes are TRBV4-1 and TRBJ1-5, with unresolved D. The CDR3 runs 17 residues. Trimming stripped 0 bases from V and 0 bases from J, with 12 bases between. In germline, CDR1 is MGHRA, CDR2 YSYEKL. The CDR3 loop reads CASSQDPPGSSNQPQHF. The CDR3, as DNA: TGCGCCAGCAGCCAAGATCCCCCCGGTAGTAGCAATCAGCCCCAGCATTTT.

The rearrangement links TRBV19 to TRBJ1-5; 8 nucleotides line up with TRBD1. The CDR3 is 17 amino acids. The germline V gene has CDR1 LNHDA and CDR2 SQIVND (reference sequence). The V gene end was trimmed by 2 bases and the J gene end by 7 bases; junction bases not matched to a gene: 13. The CDR3 loop is CASSISKGDRPSQPQHF. The CDR3, as DNA: TGTGCCAGTAGTATATCAAAAGGGGACAGGCCATCCCAGCCCCAGCATTTT.

The chain employs TRBV3-1 (or the pseudogene TRBV3-2) and TRBJ1-6; 11 bases align to TRBD1. The CDR3 loop spans 15 amino acids. J was trimmed by 5 bases and V by 7 bases; bases with no gene match: 4. Germline CDR1 reads LGHDT; CDR2 reads YNNKEL (reference sequence). As DNA, the CDR3 is TGTGCCAGCACCCCGGGACAGGGGGATAATTCACCCCTCCACTTT. Residues: CASTPGQGDNSPLHF.

This rearrangement joins TRBV27 to TRBJ2-2; maybe TRBD1 (6 bases). Germline assignment: CDR1 MNHEY and CDR2 SMNVEV (reference sequence). V was trimmed by 3 bases and J by 6 bases, leaving 8 bases between them. There are 13 residues in the CDR3. This CDR3 reads CASSFGQPGELFF. As DNA, the CDR3 is TGTGCCAGCAGTTTTGGACAGCCCGGGGAGCTGTTTTTT.

The chain couples TRBV28 to TRBJ1-5, with 8 bases that match TRBD1. Germline CDR1 is MDHEN and CDR2 is SYDVKM. The ends lost 6 bases at V and 5 bases at J; junction bases unmatched: 9. The CDR3 has 15 residues. CDR3 amino acids: CASRPRTGRYQPQHF. As DNA, the CDR3 is TGTGCCAGCAGACCTAGGACAGGGAGGTATCAGCCCCAGCATTTT.

This clone occurred once. V and J are TRBV13 and TRBJ2-7, with a tentative D call TRBD1 (5 bases). Looked up from germline, CDR1 is PRHDT and CDR2 is FYEKMQ (reference sequence). V dropped 6 bases and J dropped 3 bases, with 12 bases sitting between them. There are 13 residues in the CDR3. The CDR3 sequence is CASSYGHNYEQYF. DNA of the CDR3: TGTGCCAGCAGTTACGGACACAACTACGAGCAGTACTTC.

V gene TRBV5-5 combines with J gene TRBJ2-7; D remains unclear. V was cut by 0 bases and J by 6 bases, with 10 bases left in between. Germline lookup yields CDR1 SGHKS and CDR2 YYEKEE (reference sequence). This CDR3 comprises 13 residues. CDR3 loop: CASSLGLPAEQYF. CDR3 coding DNA: TGTGCCAGCAGCTTGGGACTTCCCGCCGAGCAGTACTTC.

V is TRBV5-1 and J is TRBJ1-5; TRBD1 might be the D (6 bases). Deletions cut 0 bases from V and 7 bases from J, with 14 bases between. The CDR3 is made up of 15 amino acids. CDR1 is SGHRS, CDR2 YFSETQ, per germline. CDR3 nucleotide sequence: TGCGCCAGCAGCTTGGGGGCAGGGGAAGCCCAGCCCCAGCATTTT. It specifies CASSLGAGEAQPQHF.

Comments on this clone: This specimen includes other DNA sequences encoding the same CDR3. The genes are TRBV2 and TRBJ1-1, with TRBD1 matching 8 bases. The V and J ends lost 6 bases and 1 base, in that order; junction bases with no gene match: 1. Germline V CDR1 and CDR2: SNHLY, FYNNEI. The CDR3 consists of 13 residues. The CDR3: CASRDRGNTEAFF. The CDR3 bases are TGTGCCAGCAGAGACAGGGGGAACACTGAAGCTTTCTTT.

The chain carries TRBV5-1 and TRBJ2-3, with 7 bases lining up with TRBD1. CDR1 and CDR2 (germline): SGHRS, YFSETQ. The CDR3 runs 14 residues. Trimming cost V 0 bases and J 6 bases; bases outside gene matches: 4. Here the CDR3 reads CASSLGGGADTQYF. The CDR3 DNA reads TGCGCCAGCAGCTTGGGAGGGGGCGCGGATACGCAGTATTTT.

The rearrangement uses TRBV4-1 and TRBJ2-2; a possible D gene is TRBD1 (7 bases). Germline values: CDR1 MGHRA, CDR2 YSYEKL. Trimming removed 4 bases at V and 6 bases at J, with 24 bases between. This CDR3 is 18 amino acids long. CDR3 bases: TGCGCCAGCAGCCGCGACGGACAAGGAGGGGGCGTCGCCGGGGAGCTGTTTTTT. Translating gives CASSRDGQGGGVAGELFF.

The chain recombines TRBV6-5 with TRBJ2-1; maybe TRBD2 (5 bases). Germline-derived CDR1 and CDR2 are MNHEY and SVGAGI. CDR3 length: 15 residues. V shed 5 bases and J shed 0 bases, with 11 bases lying between them. The CDR3 bases are TGTGCCAGCAGTCCGAGCGGCCCCTCCTACAATGAGCAGTTCTTC. It encodes CASSPSGPSYNEQFF.

This clone was picked up one time. J is TRBJ2-1 and V is TRBV4-1; 10 bases fit TRBD2. V lost 4 bases to trimming and J lost 2 bases; unmatched junction nucleotides: 2. The CDR3 length is 15 residues. Germline CDR1 reads MGHRA; CDR2 reads YSYEKL. This CDR3 is CASSRTSGAYNEQFF. CDR3 DNA: TGCGCCAGCAGCCGAACTAGCGGGGCCTACAATGAGCAGTTCTTC.

This clone was found once. V usage is TRBV5-1 and J usage is TRBJ2-5; 9 positions match TRBD1. This CDR3 is 14 amino acids long. J was trimmed by 2 bases and V by 2 bases; bases with no gene match: 1. The V gene's germline CDR1 is SGHRS and CDR2 YFSETQ. The CDR3 loop is CASSFGQGQETQYF. Written as DNA, the CDR3 is TGCGCCAGCAGCTTTGGACAGGGGCAAGAGACCCAGTACTTC.

The rearrangement uses TRBV20-1 and TRBJ1-2; the match to TRBD1 covers 10 bases. The CDR3 is 11 amino acids. Germline CDR1 reads DFQATT; CDR2 reads SNEGSKA (reference sequence). The CDR3 sequence is CGTGDNYGYTF. The CDR3 DNA reads TGCGGGACAGGGGACAACTATGGCTACACCTTC.